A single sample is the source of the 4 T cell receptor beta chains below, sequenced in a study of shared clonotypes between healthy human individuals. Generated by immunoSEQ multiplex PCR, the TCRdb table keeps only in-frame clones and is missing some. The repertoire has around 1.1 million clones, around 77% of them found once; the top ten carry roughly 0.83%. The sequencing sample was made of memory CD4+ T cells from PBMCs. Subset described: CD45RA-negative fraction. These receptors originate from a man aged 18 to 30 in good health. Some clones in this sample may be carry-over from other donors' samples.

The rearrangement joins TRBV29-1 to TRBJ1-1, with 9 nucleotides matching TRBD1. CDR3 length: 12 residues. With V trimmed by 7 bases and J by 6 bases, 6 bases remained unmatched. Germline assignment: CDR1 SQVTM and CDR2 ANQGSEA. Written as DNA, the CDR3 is TGCAGCGCAACAGGGGGCGGCTCTGAAGCTTTCTTT. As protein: CSATGGGSEAFF. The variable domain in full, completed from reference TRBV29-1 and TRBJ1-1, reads SAVISQKPSRDICQRGTSLTIQCQVDSQVTMMFWYRQQPGQSLTLIATANQGSEATYESGFVIDKFPISRPNLTFSTLTVSNMSPEDSSIYLCSATGGGSEAFFGQGTRLTVV.

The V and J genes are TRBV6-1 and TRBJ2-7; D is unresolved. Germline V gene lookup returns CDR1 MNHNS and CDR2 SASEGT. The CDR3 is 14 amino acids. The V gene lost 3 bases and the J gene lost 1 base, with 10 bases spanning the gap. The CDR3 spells CASSDGVQSYEQYF. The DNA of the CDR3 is TGTGCCAGCAGTGATGGAGTGCAATCCTACGAGCAGTACTTC.

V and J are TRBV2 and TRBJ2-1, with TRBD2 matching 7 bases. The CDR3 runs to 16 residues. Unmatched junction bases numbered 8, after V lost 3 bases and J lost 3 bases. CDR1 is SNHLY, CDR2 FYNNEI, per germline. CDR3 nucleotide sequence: TGTGCCAGCAGTGATAGAGGAGCGGGACTCTACAATGAGCAGTTCTTC. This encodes CASSDRGAGLYNEQFF.

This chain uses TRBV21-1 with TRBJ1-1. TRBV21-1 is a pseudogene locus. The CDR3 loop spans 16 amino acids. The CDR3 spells CASSCYLATQCTEAFF. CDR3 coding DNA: TGTGCCAGCAGCTGCTATTTAGCTACACAATGCACTGAAGCTTTCTTT.